This TCR beta chain originates from a study of sequential checkpoint blockade in melanoma. About the study: Patients were randomized 1:1 to nivolumab-then-ipilimumab or ipilimumab-then-nivolumab first-line. Both treatment sequences were followed by maintenance nivolumab.

The table came from immunoSEQ multiplex PCR; TCRdb's copy has only in-frame clones and leaves some out. The repertoire holds approximately 12,000 clones, with less than 75% as singletons. Treatment reported: randomized to nivolumab then ipilimumab (arm A) or the reverse (arm B). No patient had prior DNA-damaging chemotherapy. Sorted cells were live CD3+CD8+, lacking CD19 and CD56, from PBMCs. This clone was seen more than once but under ten times. V lost 0 bases and J 1 base, leaving 7 bases between the germline ends. Germline V gene sequence: CDR1 ENHRY, CDR2 SYGVKD. This CDR3 has 15 amino acids. Sequenced material: CD8+ T cells sorted from blood (inferred from file names), taken from a patient given nivolumab and ipilimumab in sequence. V usage is TRBV10-3 and J usage is TRBJ1-5; D perhaps matches TRBD1 (5 bases). The TCR sequence derives from a human donor with melanoma. The CDR3 nucleotides read TGTGCCATCAGTGAGTCGAAGGGGAGCAATCAGCCCCAGCATTTT. Translated: CAISESKGSNQPQHF.